The 25 T cell receptor beta chains in this list originate from one sample, sequenced in a study of shared clonotypes between healthy human individuals. CD45RO-negative, CCR7-selected cells formed the naive CD8 fraction, which excluded terminally differentiated effector memory CD45RA+ cells. TCRdb keeps only in-frame clones here, not all; method: immunoSEQ multiplex PCR. This sample yields 2 million to 2.5 million clones, of which over 85% are seen a single time; about 1.1% belongs to the top ten. The sequencing input was naive CD8+ T cells sorted from blood. Receptors were obtained from a man in his late teens or twenties in good health.

The chain has TRBV28 and TRBJ1-1; no clear D gene. Germline CDR1 MDHEN, CDR2 SYDVKM. The CDR3 contains 14 residues. V was cut by 3 bases and J by 2 bases, with 10 bases left in between. The CDR3 nucleotides are TGTGCCAGCAGTTTTCCCCCTCCTAACACTGAAGCTTTCTTT. As protein: CASSFPPPNTEAFF.

The CDR3 protein is CAWSVGGGFTDTQYF. CDR3 DNA: TGTGCCTGGAGTGTGGGCGGGGGGTTCACAGATACGCAGTATTTT. This sequence joins TRBV30 and TRBJ2-3; 8 nucleotides align to TRBD2. The CDR3 spans 15 residues. Losses at the gene ends were 0 bases for V and 2 bases for J; bases not matched to a gene: 4. CDR1 and CDR2 from the germline V gene are GTSNPN and SVGIG (reference sequence). The variable domain in full, with the rest retrieved from reference TRBV30 and TRBJ2-3, is SQTIHQWPATLVQPVGSPLSLECTVEGTSNPNLYWYRQAAGRGLQLLFYSVGIGQISSEVPQNLSASRPQDRQFILSSKKLLLSDSGFYLCAWSVGGGFTDTQYFGPGTRLTVL.

This chain uses TRBV2 with TRBJ2-1, with D perhaps TRBD1 or TRBD2 (6 bases each). Trimming pared 8 bases from V and 4 bases from J, leaving 12 bases between. CDR3 length: 13 amino acids. CDR1 and CDR2 from the germline V gene are SNHLY and FYNNEI. Written as DNA, the CDR3 is TGTGCCAGCTCCAGGGGAGGATACAATGAGCAGTTCTTC. Translating gives CASSRGGYNEQFF.

The rearrangement links TRBV4-1 to TRBJ2-4; D remains unclear. The CDR3 contains 15 residues. V lost 1 base and J lost 5, with 12 bases in between. Germline CDR1 reads MGHRA; CDR2 reads YSYEKL. DNA for the CDR3: TGCGCCAGCAGCCAAGTAATCAGCTTGGAAAACATTCAGTACTTC. Translated, it gives CASSQVISLENIQYF.

The chain recombines TRBV6-1 with TRBJ2-7, with D tentatively TRBD1 (6 bases). The germline V gene encodes CDR1 MNHNS and CDR2 SASEGT. The CDR3 is 13 residues long. The ends were cut back, 4 bases at V and 3 bases at J, with 10 bases in the middle. As DNA, the CDR3 is TGTGCCAGCAGTGGGACAGCTAACTACGAGCAGTACTTC. It encodes CASSGTANYEQYF.

V and J are TRBV6-5 and TRBJ2-1; 8 bases are shared with TRBD1. Germline lookup yields CDR1 MNHEY and CDR2 SVGAGI. The junction had 6 bases not matched to a gene; V was cut back by 9 bases and J by 5 bases. The CDR3 runs to 13 residues. The CDR3 DNA follows: TGTGCCAGTAGGACAGGGCGGAACAATGAGCAGTTCTTC. It is translated as CASRTGRNNEQFF.

This chain connects TRBV13 to TRBJ1-1, with D possibly being TRBD1 (5 bases). The CDR3 has 16 amino acids. Germline V gene data show CDR1 as PRHDT and CDR2 as FYEKMQ (reference sequence). V was cut by 5 bases and J by 6 bases, with 22 bases left in between. The CDR3 DNA reads as TGTGCCAGCAGCGATGGCCCCAAATCAGGGTTCTCTGAAGCTTTCTTT. Amino acids: CASSDGPKSGFSEAFF.

The J gene is TRBJ2-4, the V gene TRBV2, with TRBD1 matching 9 bases. Germline V gene data show CDR1 as SNHLY and CDR2 as FYNNEI. V was pared by 9 bases and J by 0 bases, with 15 bases of the junction left unmatched. There are 18 residues in the CDR3. CDR3 coding DNA: TGTGCCAGTACCGGGACAGGGCAAGGCGGGAGAGCCAAAAACATTCAGTACTTC. Its protein is CASTGTGQGGRAKNIQYF.

J is TRBJ2-7 and V is TRBV30; 8 bases fit TRBD1. CDR1 GTSNPN and CDR2 SVGIG come from the germline V gene (reference sequence). The CDR3 consists of 14 residues. Unmatched junction bases numbered 12, after V lost 6 bases and J lost 5 bases. CDR3 sequence (DNA): TGTGCCTGTGGACCCGACAGGGGAACCCACGAGCAGTACTTC. The encoded protein is CACGPDRGTHEQYF.

In nucleotides, the CDR3 is TGTGCCAGCAGCGTAGCTCCCCAGGGCGGGACCTACGAGCAGTACTTC. It is translated as CASSVAPQGGTYEQYF. V and J are TRBV9 and TRBJ2-7; possibly TRBD2 for D (6 bases). The CDR3 extends over 16 amino acids. The germline V and J ends were trimmed by 0 bases and 2 bases, with 15 bases remaining between them. Germline V gives CDR1 SGDLS, CDR2 YYNGEE.

The V call is TRBV30, the J call TRBJ2-2, with D possibly matching TRBD2 (6 bases). Deletions cut 2 bases from V and 9 bases from J, with 25 bases between. Per germline, CDR1 GTSNPN and CDR2 SVGIG (reference sequence). The CDR3 extends over 17 amino acids. CDR3: CAWSPRDGSGYMWELFF. CDR3 DNA sequence: TGTGCCTGGAGTCCTCGGGATGGCAGCGGGTATATGTGGGAGCTGTTTTTT.

This sequence joins TRBV19 and TRBJ2-7; TRBD1 aligns across 7 bases. V shed 5 bases, J shed 3 bases, and the junction held 10 bases outside the gene matches. This CDR3 has 15 residues. Germline CDR1 is LNHDA and CDR2 is SQIVND (reference sequence). CDR3 DNA: TGTGCCAGTAGTTCTTCCGACAGGGCCCACTACGAGCAGTACTTC. This codes for CASSSSDRAHYEQYF.

The rearrangement uses TRBV19 and TRBJ1-2, with TRBD1 identical over 9 bases. CDR3 length: 15 amino acids. V was clipped by 3 bases and J by 1 base; unmatched bases: 3. The V gene's germline CDR1 is LNHDA and CDR2 SQIVND (reference sequence). Written as DNA, the CDR3 is TGTGCCAGTAGTATTAGGACAGGGGATAACTATGGCTACACCTTC. It translates to CASSIRTGDNYGYTF.

This chain joins TRBV2 and TRBJ1-2; D may be TRBD1 (5 bases). V lost 3 bases and J 1 base, leaving 12 bases between the germline ends. The CDR3 has 15 residues. CDR1 and CDR2 from the germline V gene are SNHLY and FYNNEI. In DNA form, the CDR3 reads TGTGCCAGCAGTGACGACCGGGACTTTAACTATGGCTACACCTTC. This gives the protein CASSDDRDFNYGYTF.

V is TRBV7-8 and J is TRBJ2-2, with D unresolved. V lost 2 bases and J 7 bases, leaving 2 bases between the germline ends. There are 11 residues in the CDR3. CDR1 is SGHVS and CDR2 is FQNEAQ in the germline V gene. The CDR3 sequence: CASSLNGELFF. In DNA, the CDR3 is TGTGCCAGCAGCTTAAACGGGGAGCTGTTTTTT.

CDR3 in amino acids: CASSLDSGDEKLFF. DNA of the CDR3: TGTGCCAGCAGCTTGGACTCGGGCGACGAAAAACTGTTTTTT. This chain links TRBV5-4 with TRBJ1-4; D ambiguous. Germline CDR1 SGHNT, CDR2 YYREEE (reference sequence). CDR3 size: 14 residues. V was clipped by 0 bases and J by 8 bases, with 11 bases between them. Complete variable domain (other parts from reference TRBV5-4 and TRBJ1-4): ETGVTQSPTHLIKTRGQQVTLRCSSQSGHNTVSWYQQALGQGPQFIFQYYREEENGRGNFPPRFSGLQFPNYSSELNVNALELDDSALYLCASSLDSGDEKLFFGSGTQLSVL.

The chain is built from TRBV6-5 and TRBJ2-3; D remains ambiguous. Trimming took off 2 bases at V and 2 bases at J, with 5 bases between the two ends. The V gene's germline CDR1 is MNHEY and CDR2 SVGAGI. The CDR3 loop spans 13 amino acids. CDR3 residues: CASSYTLTDTQYF. The CDR3 DNA reads TGTGCCAGCAGTTACACTCTCACAGATACGCAGTATTTT.

The J gene is TRBJ2-6, the V gene TRBV2; D unclear. The CDR3 covers 18 residues. From germline, CDR1 is SNHLY and CDR2 FYNNEI. Trimming removed 0 bases from V and 0 bases from J, with 12 bases in between. The CDR3 loop is CASSEAGHSSSGANVLTF. The CDR3 coding sequence is TGTGCCAGCAGTGAAGCTGGCCACTCCAGCTCTGGGGCCAACGTCCTGACTTTC.

The V call is TRBV30, the J call TRBJ1-6; D unresolved. The CDR3 length is 13 residues. Germline V gives CDR1 GTSNPN, CDR2 SVGIG (reference sequence). The germline V and J ends were trimmed by 2 bases and 4 bases, with 6 bases remaining between them. CDR3 residues: CAWSPDYNSPLHF. The CDR3 DNA reads TGTGCCTGGAGTCCTGATTATAATTCACCCCTCCACTTT.

This chain uses TRBV28 with TRBJ2-2, with D possibly TRBD1 on 5 matching bases. V was cut by 11 bases and J by 2 bases, with 21 bases left in between. CDR1 and CDR2 from the germline V gene are MDHEN and SYDVKM. This CDR3 contains 16 residues. The CDR3 DNA reads TGTGCCGTCCCATCCTTAGACAGCCCCAACACCGGGGAGCTGTTTTTT. Protein: CAVPSLDSPNTGELFF.

The rearrangement uses TRBV5-1 and TRBJ1-2; possibly TRBD1 for D (6 bases). Between the trimmed V and J ends, which lost 0 bases and 1 base, there was a span of 13 bases. Germline V gene lookup returns CDR1 SGHRS and CDR2 YFSETQ. The CDR3 extends over 16 amino acids. The CDR3 nucleotides are TGCGCCAGCAGCTTGGCGTGGACAGAGGGTAACTATGGCTACACCTTC. It yields the protein CASSLAWTEGNYGYTF.

The V call is TRBV10-2, the J call TRBJ2-2, with 12 bases fitting TRBD2. The ends lost 4 bases at V and 4 bases at J; junction bases unmatched: 13. Per germline, CDR1 WSHSY and CDR2 SAAADI. The CDR3 runs to 19 residues. CDR3 DNA sequence: TGCGCCAGCAGTGGACTTTGGACTAGCGGGAATTCGGTCACCGGGGAGCTGTTTTTT. Protein product: CASSGLWTSGNSVTGELFF.

The rearrangement uses TRBV28 and TRBJ2-3; 13 nucleotides line up with TRBD2. The V segment lost 5 bases and the J segment 1 base; nucleotides outside the gene matches: 9. CDR1 and CDR2 (germline): MDHEN, SYDVKM. CDR3 length equals 18 residues. The DNA for the CDR3 is TGTGCCAGCAGTCCGACTAGCGGGGGGTTCGTGGGCACAGATACGCAGTATTTT. Its protein product is CASSPTSGGFVGTDTQYF. The whole variable domain, remainder taken from reference TRBV28 and TRBJ2-3, is DVKVTQSSRYLVKRTGEKVFLECVQDMDHENMFWYRQDPGLGLRLIYFSYDVKMKEKGDIPEGYSVSREKKERFSLILESASTNQTSMYLCASSPTSGGFVGTDTQYFGPGTRLTVL.

This clone showed up just once. This CDR3 is also generated by other DNA sequences in the sample. The chain employs TRBV6-1 and TRBJ2-7, with a possible D match to TRBD2 (5 bases). Trimming removed 1 base at V and 4 bases at J, with 5 bases between. CDR1 MNHNS and CDR2 SASEGT come from the germline V gene. The CDR3 sequence is 12 residues long. The CDR3 loop reads CASSEGGYEQYF. The DNA for the CDR3 is TGTGCCAGCAGTGAAGGCGGGTACGAGCAGTACTTC.

The rearrangement joins TRBV9 to TRBJ1-2, with D possibly matching TRBD1 (5 bases). The CDR3 is made up of 15 amino acids. Trimming shortened V by 0 bases and J by 7 bases, and 16 bases separated the two germline ends. CDR1 is SGDLS, CDR2 YYNGEE, per germline. CDR3 sequence reads: CASSVESAGLPGYTF. Here the CDR3 DNA reads TGTGCCAGCAGCGTAGAATCGGCAGGGCTGCCTGGCTACACCTTC.